This T cell receptor (beta chain) is drawn from a study of T cell clonotyping in hematopoietic cell transplantation. General study findings and limits: Few recipient clonotypes overlapped donors; over 95% were de novo at given depth. Cells were unsorted, so CD4 and CD8 contributions were not separated. Recipient TCR diversity dropped after transplant; expanded clonotypes rose from day 30 to 180.

A word on this clone: Antigen unknown.

The germline V gene encodes CDR1 SGHVS and CDR2 FQNEAQ. V gave up 5 bases and J gave up 3 bases, with 17 bases separating them. This CDR3 comprises 15 residues. The data were produced by immunoSEQ multiplex PCR, yet TCRdb's version contains in-frame clones alone and is incomplete. The sample has 60,000 to 75,000 clones, roughly 94% seen once; the top ten hold around 1.6%. Sequencing was carried out using peripheral blood mononuclear cells. The clonotype originates from a man aged 50-59 years in good health. Some clones in this sample may be carry-over from other donors' samples. V gene TRBV7-8 combines with J gene TRBJ2-7; D is possibly TRBD1 or TRBD2 (5 bases each). The chain's CDR3 is CASSVVRDGYYEQYF. The CDR3 nucleotides read TGTGCCAGCAGCGTCGTTCGGGACGGTTACTACGAGCAGTACTTC.